The present T cell receptor (beta chain) was sequenced within a study of control samples from healthy donors and cancer patients. The table came from immunoSEQ multiplex PCR; TCRdb's copy has only in-frame clones and leaves some out. The top ten clones hold 2% to 2.5% of a sample with 85,000 to 120,000 clones, about 90% of them seen once. This TCR derives from a woman between 18 and 29 years old in good health. The sample comprised blood.

The CDR3 region is CASRAGANVLTF. CDR3 sequence (DNA): TGTGCCAGTCGGGCGGGGGCCAACGTCCTGACTTTC. V is TRBV19 and J is TRBJ2-6, with no clear D. The germline V and J ends were trimmed by 8 bases and 4 bases, with 6 bases remaining between them. Germline CDR1 and CDR2: LNHDA and SQIVND (reference sequence). The CDR3 length is 12 residues.